This entry lists 20 T cell receptor beta chains sequenced from one sample in a study of CD8 T cells in ankylosing spondylitis. TCRdb recomputed calls from the 5' RACE reads with MiXCR, one row per CDR3 protein. The sample records about 140,000 distinct CDR3 sequences, roughly 8.4% being singletons. Sequencing used synovial fluid, either unsorted or a sorted T cell fraction (not recorded which). The receptors derive from a male donor with ankylosing spondylitis.

The J gene is TRBJ1-2, the V gene TRBV2; D possibly corresponds to TRBD1 (6 bases). The length of the CDR3 is 15 residues. Trimming took off 4 bases at V and 2 bases at J, with 14 bases between the two ends. The germline CDR1 and CDR2 sequences are SNHLY and FYNNEI. As DNA, the CDR3 is TGTGCCAGCAGTGCGAGCAGGGGTCCCAACTATGGCTACACCTTC. Protein sequence: CASSASRGPNYGYTF.

Ten or more counts support this clonotype. The chain uses TRBV7-9 and TRBJ2-6; D ambiguous. This CDR3 contains 15 residues. The germline V gene encodes CDR1 SEHNR and CDR2 FQNEAQ (reference sequence). V was clipped by 2 bases and J by 0 bases, with 5 bases between them. CDR3 sequence reads: CASSLMTSGANVLTF. The CDR3 nucleotides are TGTGCCAGCAGCTTAATGACCTCTGGGGCCAACGTCCTGACTTTC. The whole variable domain, remainder taken from reference TRBV7-9 and TRBJ2-6, is DTGVSQNPRHKITKRGQNVTFRCDPISEHNRLYWYRQTLGQGPEFLTYFQNEAQLEKSRLLSDRFSAERPKGSFSTLEIQRTEQGDSAMYLCASSLMTSGANVLTFGAGSRLTVL.

The genes are TRBV7-2 and TRBJ2-3; D perhaps matches TRBD2 (6 bases). Trimming took off 3 bases at V and 14 bases at J, with 15 bases between the two ends. Germline assignment: CDR1 SGHTA and CDR2 FQGNSA. CDR3 size: 12 residues. The CDR3 DNA reads TGTGCCAGCAGCTTTACCGGGACTCCCCCGTATTTT. Its translation is CASSFTGTPPYF.

This clonotype was observed a few times. This chain joins TRBV19 and TRBJ1-1, with D perhaps matching TRBD1 (5 bases). The ends were cut back, 6 bases at V and 0 bases at J, with 11 bases in the middle. Germline CDR1 and CDR2: LNHDA and SQIVND (reference sequence). This CDR3 contains 14 residues. The CDR3 spells CASRLWGMNTEAFF. The CDR3, as DNA: TGTGCCAGTAGGTTGTGGGGGATGAACACTGAAGCTTTCTTT.

The table lists this clonotype with many counts. The gene calls are TRBV20-1 and TRBJ2-3; D possibly corresponds to TRBD2 (5 bases). Trimming stripped 1 base from V and 0 bases from J, with 5 bases between. The CDR3 covers 13 residues. Germline CDR1 and CDR2: DFQATT and SNEGSKA (reference sequence). The CDR3: CSARGTSTDTQYF. The CDR3 DNA is TGCAGTGCTAGAGGGACTAGCACAGATACGCAGTATTTT.

The sample holds a few counts of this clonotype. The rearrangement uses TRBV30 and TRBJ1-2; 9 nucleotides align to TRBD1. Germline CDR1 is GTSNPN and CDR2 is SVGIG (reference sequence). V lost 2 bases, J lost 8 bases, and 6 bases stayed unmatched. The CDR3 has 13 residues. The CDR3 DNA reads as TGTGCCTGGAGTCACACAGGGGGCCGGGGCTACACCTTC. It encodes CAWSHTGGRGYTF.

As for this clonotype: This sequence may be a read error, since a much larger clone differs from it by one base. V gene TRBV7-2 combines with J gene TRBJ1-1; D is uncertain. Germline CDR1 reads SGHTA; CDR2 reads FQGNSA. CDR3 length: 13 residues. V was pared by 5 bases and J by 10 bases, with 17 bases between. CDR3 DNA sequence: TGTGCCAGCAGCCTCCGAGTAGAGAGGGCAGCTTTCTTT. Translating it yields CASSLRVERAAFF.

The chain couples TRBV3-1 to TRBJ2-2; 8 bases fit TRBD1. CDR3 length equals 14 residues. From germline, CDR1 is LGHDT and CDR2 YNNKEL (reference sequence). With V trimmed by 4 bases and J by 8 bases, 6 bases remained unmatched. In DNA form, the CDR3 reads TGTGCCAGCAGCCGGACAGGGAAGTCAGGGGAGCTGTTTTTT. Its protein product is CASSRTGKSGELFF.

Only a few counts were recorded for this clonotype. The rearrangement joins TRBV10-3 to TRBJ1-3; D gene unclear. Trimming shortened V by 0 bases and J by 8 bases, and 5 bases separated the two germline ends. This CDR3 has 12 amino acids. Germline assignment: CDR1 ENHRY and CDR2 SYGVKD. CDR3 coding DNA: TGTGCCATCAGTGAGTCCGCGTACACCATATATTTT. As protein: CAISESAYTIYF.

This chain links TRBV24-1 with TRBJ1-2; D is ambiguous. The CDR3 spans 13 residues. Germline values: CDR1 KGHDR, CDR2 SFDVKD. V was pared by 6 bases and J by 3 bases, with 10 bases between. CDR3 residues: CATSQDSDYGYTF. In DNA, the CDR3 is TGTGCCACCAGTCAGGATTCCGACTATGGCTACACCTTC.

The chain couples TRBV4-3 to TRBJ1-1; D remains unclear. CDR3 length: 13 amino acids. Germline-derived CDR1 and CDR2 are LGHNA and YSLEER. The V end was cut by 3 bases, the J end by 2 bases, with 7 bases between. CDR3 region: CASSQLINTEAFF. CDR3 nucleotide sequence: TGCGCCAGCAGCCAGCTTATAAACACTGAAGCTTTCTTT.

The chain uses TRBV29-1 and TRBJ2-1, with D possibly being TRBD1 or TRBD2 (6 bases each). CDR1 and CDR2 from the germline V gene are SQVTM and ANQGSEA. CDR3 length: 16 amino acids. Trimming left V 3 bases short and J 7 bases short, with 22 bases between. The CDR3 DNA reads TGCAGCGTTGATGAGGGACGCGGGACAAAAGGGAATGAGCAGTTCTTC. Its translation is CSVDEGRGTKGNEQFF.

This clonotype has ten or more counts. This sequence joins TRBV5-1 and TRBJ2-3; 7 bases are shared with TRBD1. The V segment lost 3 bases and the J segment 2 bases; nucleotides outside the gene matches: 6. The germline V gene has CDR1 SGHRS and CDR2 YFSETQ. The CDR3 is 15 residues long. The CDR3 loop reads CASSSPGQSTDTQYF. DNA of the CDR3: TGCGCCAGCAGCTCTCCGGGACAGTCCACAGATACGCAGTATTTT.

Only a few counts were recorded for this clonotype. The V and J genes are TRBV27 and TRBJ1-4; possible D gene TRBD1, 5 bases. Germline CDR1 is MNHEY and CDR2 is SMNVEV (reference sequence). V was clipped by 7 bases and J by 7 bases, with 19 bases between them. CDR3 length: 15 amino acids. The CDR3: CASTFLGRETEKLFF. The CDR3 nucleotides are TGTGCCAGCACCTTCCTGGGCAGGGAGACTGAAAAACTGTTTTTT.

This sequence joins TRBV6-1 and TRBJ1-5, with D hard to call. Germline CDR1 is MNHNS and CDR2 is SASEGT. The CDR3 is made up of 15 amino acids. Trimming removed 8 bases from V and 1 base from J, with 15 bases in between. The DNA for the CDR3 is TGTGCCAGCCGGCGGTTCGTCGCGAGCAATCAGCCCCAGCATTTT. Protein sequence: CASRRFVASNQPQHF.

The gene calls are TRBV5-1 and TRBJ2-7, with 10 bases fitting TRBD1. The CDR3 is 14 amino acids. Looked up from germline, CDR1 is SGHRS and CDR2 is YFSETQ. V lost 3 bases to trimming and J lost 4 bases; unmatched junction nucleotides: 4. The CDR3 DNA sequence: TGCGCCAGCAGCTACCGACAGGGGGCTTACGAGCAGTACTTC. Translating it yields CASSYRQGAYEQYF.

The sample holds a few counts of this clonotype. This chain joins TRBV29-1 and TRBJ2-3; TRBD2 agrees at 10 bases. With V trimmed by 6 bases and J by 5 bases, 11 bases remained unmatched. The CDR3 loop spans 15 amino acids. CDR1 and CDR2 (germline): SQVTM, ANQGSEA. CDR3 nucleotide sequence: TGCAGCGTGGGTATAGCGGGGGGTGCCGGAGATACGCAGTATTTT. Its protein product is CSVGIAGGAGDTQYF.

This clonotype has ten or more counts. This rearrangement joins TRBV7-2 to TRBJ2-3; 8 nucleotides line up with TRBD1. CDR3 length: 14 amino acids. Germline lookup yields CDR1 SGHTA and CDR2 FQGNSA. V shed 4 bases and J 6 bases; nucleotides not matched to a gene: 6. This CDR3 reads CASSYLPGGDTQYF. The CDR3 nucleotides are TGTGCCAGCAGCTATCTTCCAGGGGGCGATACGCAGTATTTT.

The sample holds many counts of this clonotype. The chain employs TRBV5-1 and TRBJ2-7, with D tentatively TRBD1 (7 bases). With 3 bases removed from V and 3 bases from J, the gap between germline ends came to 10 bases. The CDR3 extends over 13 amino acids. CDR1 SGHRS and CDR2 YFSETQ come from the germline V gene. Written as DNA, the CDR3 is TGCGCCAGCAGCTACAGGGGAGGCTACGAGCAGTACTTC. Its protein product is CASSYRGGYEQYF.

This clonotype was counted between two and nine times. The rearrangement links TRBV29-1 to TRBJ2-7; no clear D gene. CDR3 size: 13 residues. V was clipped by 6 bases and J by 0 bases, with 12 bases between them. Germline lookup yields CDR1 SQVTM and CDR2 ANQGSEA. The CDR3 is CSVVRWGSYEQYF. The CDR3 DNA follows: TGCAGCGTCGTGCGTTGGGGCTCCTACGAGCAGTACTTC.